What follows are 28 T cell receptor beta chains derived from one specimen sequenced in a study of T cell repertoires in aging, cancer and after chemotherapy. The template was genomic DNA from peripheral blood, not RNA. Rearranged V-D-J TRB sequences were amplified with a mixed TRB-A/B primer pool. TCRdb passed the multiplex PCR reads through MiXCR, listing each CDR3 protein once. Seen here are around 10,000 distinct CDR3 sequences, around a third observed once, and the top ten hold about a fifth. The material sequenced was blood. These receptors all come from a human donor in good health. The donor label of this sample is uncertain.

In the case of this clonotype: One end of the junction is discordant with germline, which a read error may explain. The chain is built from TRBV12-3 or TRBV12-4 and TRBJ2-1; TRBD2 aligns across 10 bases. This CDR3 is 18 amino acids long. CDR3 amino acids: CASCFPVAGGPANNEQFF. The CDR3 bases are TGTGCCAGCTGTTTCCCCGTAGCGGGAGGTCCGGCGAACAATGAGCAGTTCTTC.

This clonotype is deemed medium-sized. This chain links TRBV27 with TRBJ2-3; 9 bases fit TRBD1. Germline V lookup: CDR1 MNHEY, CDR2 SMNVEV (reference sequence). This CDR3 contains 15 residues. V was clipped by 2 bases and J by 2 bases; unmatched bases: 2. The CDR3 loop reads CASSLGTGHTDTQYF. CDR3 sequence (DNA): TGTGCCAGCAGTTTAGGGACAGGGCACACAGATACGCAGTATTTT.

The chain combines TRBV5-5 with TRBJ2-7, with a tentative D call TRBD2 (5 bases). Between the trimmed V and J ends, which lost 0 bases and 3 bases, there was a span of 13 bases. CDR3 length: 15 amino acids. Germline assignment: CDR1 SGHKS and CDR2 YYEKEE (reference sequence). The CDR3 DNA reads TGTGCCAGCAGCTTGGTCGGCGGGCTAGGCTACGAGCAGTACTTC. Protein: CASSLVGGLGYEQYF.

The genes are TRBV6-2 or TRBV6-3 and TRBJ1-2; 7 nucleotides agree with TRBD1. The CDR3 contains 16 residues. In germline, CDR1 is MNHEY, CDR2 SVGEGT. Unmatched junction bases numbered 13, after V lost 5 bases and J lost 4 bases. This CDR3 reads CASSLPGQSLGYGYTF. Here the CDR3 DNA reads TGTGCCAGCAGTCTTCCGGGACAGTCTTTAGGCTATGGCTACACCTTC.

In its sample, this clonotype ranks as medium-sized. V gene TRBV30 combines with J gene TRBJ2-3; D gene uncertain. CDR3 size: 12 residues. V lost 0 bases and J 4 bases, leaving 5 bases between the germline ends. Per the germline V gene, CDR1 is GTSNPN and CDR2 is SVGIG (reference sequence). DNA of the CDR3: TGTGCCTGGAGTGTACCCCCAGATACGCAGTATTTT. Protein product: CAWSVPPDTQYF.

V and J are TRBV5-4 and TRBJ2-2; 9 nucleotides match TRBD1. Germline trimming cut 4 bases from V and 0 bases from J; bases unmatched to any gene: 4. The CDR3 has 16 amino acids. CDR1 and CDR2 (germline): SGHNT, YYREEE (reference sequence). The CDR3 sequence is CASSKGQGANTGELFF. CDR3 coding DNA: TGTGCCAGCAGCAAGGGACAGGGTGCGAACACCGGGGAGCTGTTTTTT. The full variable domain, with the rest looked up from reference TRBV5-4 and TRBJ2-2, is ETGVTQSPTHLIKTRGQQVTLRCSSQSGHNTVSWYQQALGQGPQFIFQYYREEENGRGNFPPRFSGLQFPNYSSELNVNALELDDSALYLCASSKGQGANTGELFFGEGSRLTVL.

The rearrangement uses TRBV11-1 and TRBJ2-1; tentatively, D is TRBD2 (5 bases). CDR1 is SGHAT, CDR2 FQDESV, per germline (reference sequence). The CDR3 sequence is 13 residues long. Trimming left V 4 bases short and J 10 bases short, with 14 bases between. For the CDR3, the DNA is TGTGCCAGCAGCTCCCTAGCTGCAAGGGAGCAGTTCTTC. Translated: CASSSLAAREQFF.

The chain is built from TRBV27 and TRBJ2-2, with no clear D. In germline, CDR1 is MNHEY, CDR2 SMNVEV (reference sequence). The CDR3 has 12 residues. V shed 6 bases and J shed 6 bases, with 8 bases lying between them. The CDR3 DNA follows: TGTGCCAGCAGCAAATCGGCCGGGGAGCTGTTTTTT. Translation gives CASSKSAGELFF.

This clonotype is termed medium-sized. The chain has TRBV18 and TRBJ2-3; D gene unclear. The V gene's germline CDR1 is KGHSH and CDR2 LQKENI. V gave up 6 bases and J gave up 1 base, with 5 bases separating them. This CDR3 is built from 12 residues. This CDR3 reads CASSPRTDTQYF. CDR3 in DNA: TGTGCCAGCTCCCCGCGCACAGATACGCAGTATTTT.

Of note for this clonotype: A much larger clone sits a single nucleotide away, making a read error possible. V and J are TRBV30 and TRBJ2-2; TRBD1 matches at 8 bases. Germline-derived CDR1 and CDR2 are GTSNPN and SVGIG (reference sequence). V shed 2 bases, J shed 7 bases, and the junction held 9 bases outside the gene matches. The CDR3 is 15 residues long. The CDR3 DNA sequence: TGTGCCTGGAGTTCAAATGACAGGGGAAACGGGGAGCTGTTTTTT. This encodes CAWSSNDRGNGELFF.

The chain couples TRBV6-4 to TRBJ2-2; TRBD1 aligns across 7 bases. Germline V CDR1 and CDR2: MRHNA, SNTAGT. The trim removed 6 bases at V and 7 bases at J, leaving 8 bases unmatched. This CDR3 spans 14 amino acids. The CDR3 DNA reads TGTGCCAGCAGGCCTGGTAGGGACAGCGGGGAGCTGTTTTTT. It specifies CASRPGRDSGELFF.

The chain has TRBV12-3 or TRBV12-4 and TRBJ1-6; no firm D call. The ends were cut back, 10 bases at V and 1 base at J, with 11 bases in the middle. This CDR3 is built from 14 residues. The CDR3 is CATAVVSYNSPLHF. The CDR3 region has the DNA TGTGCCACCGCGGTCGTGTCCTATAATTCACCCCTCCACTTT.

CDR3 coding DNA: TGTGCCAGCAGACTCGACAGTAATCAGCCCCAGCATTTT. It yields the protein CASRLDSNQPQHF. V usage is TRBV6-6 and J usage is TRBJ1-5, with D tentatively TRBD1 (5 bases). V lost 6 bases, J lost 4 bases, and 10 bases lay in between. CDR3 length: 13 residues. Germline-derived CDR1 and CDR2 are MNHNY and SVGAGI (reference sequence).

To note about this clonotype: This may be a read error: a much more frequent sequence differs by one nucleotide. The V and J genes are TRBV5-6 and TRBJ1-2; D remains unclear. V lost 2 bases to trimming and J lost 7 bases, with 15 bases between them. Germline lookup yields CDR1 SGHDT and CDR2 YYEEEE. The CDR3 runs 14 residues. This CDR3 reads CASSFGRLEGGYTF. The CDR3 DNA reads as TGTGCCAGCAGCTTTGGCAGGTTAGAGGGTGGCTACACCTTC.

CDR3: CASTTRRGAGAMNTEAFF. Written as DNA, the CDR3 is TGTGCCAGCACCACCCGGAGGGGAGCAGGGGCCATGAACACTGAAGCTTTCTTT. V and J are TRBV6-5 and TRBJ1-1, with D possibly being TRBD1 (6 bases). The germline V gene has CDR1 MNHEY and CDR2 SVGAGI. The CDR3 spans 18 residues. The V gene lost 7 bases and the J gene lost 0 bases, with 24 bases spanning the gap.

This clonotype ranks as medium-sized (0.01 to 0.1%). The chain joins TRBV6-2 or TRBV6-3 to TRBJ2-1, with TRBD1 as a possible D gene (6 bases). This CDR3 is built from 13 residues. The V end was cut by 5 bases, the J end by 6 bases, with 11 bases between. Germline V gene data show CDR1 as MNHEY and CDR2 as SVGEGT. The chain's CDR3 is CASSLQGPNEQFF. DNA for the CDR3: TGTGCCAGCAGTCTACAGGGACCCAATGAGCAGTTCTTC.

CDR3 residues: CASSQDREGNYEQYF. The DNA for the CDR3 is TGTGCCAGCAGCCAGGACAGGGAGGGGAACTACGAGCAGTACTTC. The chain combines TRBV11-2 with TRBJ2-7; maybe TRBD1 (8 bases). CDR1 SGHAT and CDR2 FQNNGV come from the germline V gene. This CDR3 contains 15 residues. The V gene lost 5 bases and the J gene lost 3 bases, with 17 bases spanning the gap.

The J gene is TRBJ2-5, the V gene TRBV4-2; D is ambiguous. The CDR3 has 15 residues. Germline lookup yields CDR1 LGHNA and CDR2 YNFKEQ. Trimming stripped 1 base from V and 5 bases from J, with 14 bases between. The CDR3 DNA is TGTGCCAGCAGCCAAGTCCGTACGGGCGACGAGACCCAGTACTTC. Translation gives CASSQVRTGDETQYF.

This clonotype counts as medium-sized. The chain is built from TRBV19 and TRBJ2-5, with a possible D match to TRBD2 (5 bases). The germline V gene has CDR1 LNHDA and CDR2 SQIVND (reference sequence). The CDR3 contains 14 residues. With 3 bases removed from V and 5 bases from J, the gap between germline ends came to 13 bases. DNA of the CDR3: TGTGCCAGTAGTATTGGGATAGCGTCGGAGACCCAGTACTTC. The encoded protein is CASSIGIASETQYF.

The chain recombines TRBV6-1 with TRBJ2-5, with D hard to call. The CDR3 extends over 15 amino acids. V was pared by 2 bases and J by 2 bases, with 12 bases between. The germline V gene has CDR1 MNHNS and CDR2 SASEGT. CDR3 sequence (DNA): TGTGCCAGCAGTGAATGGAAGGAGTCTCAAGAGACCCAGTACTTC. Protein: CASSEWKESQETQYF.

This sequence joins TRBV6-5 and TRBJ2-7; D is possibly TRBD1 (5 bases). This CDR3 has 16 residues. Germline V gene lookup returns CDR1 MNHEY and CDR2 SVGAGI. V was cut by 0 bases and J by 2 bases, with 14 bases left in between. CDR3 amino acids: CASSYSRQGNPYEQYF. The DNA for the CDR3 is TGTGCCAGCAGTTACTCGCGCCAGGGTAACCCCTACGAGCAGTACTTC.

This clonotype was observed a handful of times. CDR3 nucleotides: TGTGCCAGCAGTAACAGGGCTGAAGCTTTCTTT. Translation: CASSNRAEAFF. This chain joins TRBV6-2 or TRBV6-3 and TRBJ1-1; tentative D call: TRBD1 (6 bases). Germline V gives CDR1 MNHEY, CDR2 SVGEGT. Trimming removed 5 bases at V and 6 bases at J, with 7 bases between. This CDR3 has 11 residues.

A few counts support this clonotype. Here the CDR3 DNA reads TGCGCCAGCAGCCAGGAGGAACGGAACTACGAGCAGTACTTC. Translating it yields CASSQEERNYEQYF. V is TRBV4-3 and J is TRBJ2-7; D perhaps matches TRBD2 (5 bases). Deletions cut 3 bases from V and 3 bases from J, with 12 bases between. CDR3 length: 14 amino acids. CDR1 and CDR2 from the germline V gene are LGHNA and YSLEER.

This clonotype was seen a few times. One end of the junction is discordant with germline, which a read error may explain. The chain recombines TRBV6-1 with TRBJ1-2; 7 bases align to TRBD1. The length of the CDR3 is 11 residues. Looked up from germline, CDR1 is MNHNS and CDR2 is SASEGT. CDR3: CASSARTGPAF. CDR3 nucleotides: TGTGCCAGCAGTGCCCGGACAGGACCGGCCTTC.

By frequency in the sample, this clonotype is medium-sized. The V and J genes are TRBV15 and TRBJ2-1; unclear D gene. Trimming removed 1 base from V and 8 bases from J, with 6 bases in between. Germline V gene data show CDR1 as LNHNV and CDR2 as YYDKDF (reference sequence). The CDR3 sequence is 12 residues long. DNA of the CDR3: TGTGCCACCAGCAGAGCCGGGTATGAGCAGTTCTTC. Encoded protein: CATSRAGYEQFF.

This clonotype is medium-sized in the sample. The chain employs TRBV6-6 and TRBJ2-5; the D call may be TRBD1 or TRBD2 (7 bases each). This CDR3 is 17 amino acids long. Trimming pared 0 bases from V and 6 bases from J, leaving 20 bases between. Germline lookup yields CDR1 MNHNY and CDR2 SVGAGI (reference sequence). This CDR3 is CASSYSDRDLRGKTQYF. In DNA form, the CDR3 reads TGTGCCAGCAGTTACTCCGACAGGGACTTGCGGGGGAAGACCCAGTACTTC.

This clonotype was counted only a few times. The chain employs TRBV19 and TRBJ2-1; D not resolved. CDR1 and CDR2 (germline): LNHDA, SQIVND (reference sequence). The V end lost 2 bases, the J end lost 6 bases, and 17 bases lay between the germline ends. The CDR3 covers 16 residues. The CDR3 spells CASSIKVPLSPNEQFF. CDR3 sequence (DNA): TGTGCCAGTAGTATAAAAGTCCCCCTCTCCCCCAATGAGCAGTTCTTC.

The V and J genes are TRBV24-1 and TRBJ2-3, with 7 bases fitting TRBD1. The CDR3 totals 15 residues. Germline values: CDR1 KGHDR, CDR2 SFDVKD. With 9 bases clipped from V and 2 bases from J, the junction kept 10 bases outside the gene matches. The CDR3 DNA reads as TGTGCCACCGCTTCGGACAGGACTTACACAGATACGCAGTATTTT. It yields the protein CATASDRTYTDTQYF.